This T cell receptor beta chain was observed in a study of T cell responses to AZD1222 COVID-19 vaccine. Whole-study findings and limits: Increased Spike-specific TCR breadth and depth were observed after two AZD1222 doses. Among the donors, most were white British and more were female, and clonal diversity was possibly underestimated.

Sequencing used immunoSEQ multiplex PCR; TCRdb keeps in-frame clones, though not all of them. The data contain 250,000 to 300,000 clones, 85% to 95% of them seen just once; the ten biggest clones take up 0.5% to 0.7%. Pooling was applied to second doses at about 4 or about 12 weeks. As for this clone: Its antigen is still unknown.

The TCR was taken from an adult who received the AZD1222 COVID-19 vaccine. The sample here was peripheral blood, taken 28 days after the second AZD1222 dose.

The CDR3 DNA reads as TGTGCCAGCTCACAGTCGGATGAGCAGTTCTTC. It specifies CASSQSDEQFF. This chain joins TRBV18 and TRBJ2-1; D unresolved. CDR1 is KGHSH and CDR2 is LQKENI in the germline V gene. V was cut by 4 bases and J by 8 bases, with 6 bases left in between. The CDR3 consists of 11 residues. Variable domain in full (rest from reference TRBV18 and TRBJ2-1): NAGVMQNPRHLVRRRGQEARLRCSPMKGHSHVYWYRQLPEEGLKFMVYLQKENIIDESGMPKERFSAEFPKEGPSILRIQQVVRGDSAAYFCASSQSDEQFFGPGTRLTVL.